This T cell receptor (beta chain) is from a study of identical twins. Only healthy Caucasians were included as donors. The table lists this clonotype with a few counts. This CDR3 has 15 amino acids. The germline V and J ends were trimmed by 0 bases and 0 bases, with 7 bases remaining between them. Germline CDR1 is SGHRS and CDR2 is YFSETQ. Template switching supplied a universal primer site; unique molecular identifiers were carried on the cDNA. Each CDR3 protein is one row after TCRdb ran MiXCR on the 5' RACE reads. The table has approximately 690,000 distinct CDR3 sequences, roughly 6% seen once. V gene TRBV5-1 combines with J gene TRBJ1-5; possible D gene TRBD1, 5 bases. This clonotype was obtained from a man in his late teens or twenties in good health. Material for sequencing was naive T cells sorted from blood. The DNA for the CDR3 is TGCGCCAGCAGCTTGGGGGGGTTTAGCAATCAGCCCCAGCATTTT. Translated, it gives CASSLGGFSNQPQHF.